The source of this TCR beta chain is a study of cytomegalovirus exposure and HLA in healthy donors. Whole-study results and caveats: As was reported, the classifier diagnosed cytomegalovirus status with high specificity and sensitivity.

The CDR3 runs to 14 residues. V lost 4 bases and J lost 6, with 10 bases in between. Germline assignment: CDR1 MNHEY and CDR2 SVGAGI. Note on this clone: What it binds is unknown.

The PCR made use of 60 Vbeta and 13 Jbeta primers. The data were produced by immunoSEQ multiplex PCR, yet TCRdb's version contains in-frame clones alone and is incomplete. This sample has 180,000 or so clones, with about 75% found just once. The sequence came from a man between 50 and 59 years old in good health and CMV-seropositive. The chain combines TRBV6-5 with TRBJ1-6, with D possibly TRBD1 on 6 matching bases. Sequenced: PBMCs. The CDR3 nucleotides read TGTGCCAGCAGTTGGTCCAGGGGTAATTCACCCCTCCACTTT. Residues: CASSWSRGNSPLHF.